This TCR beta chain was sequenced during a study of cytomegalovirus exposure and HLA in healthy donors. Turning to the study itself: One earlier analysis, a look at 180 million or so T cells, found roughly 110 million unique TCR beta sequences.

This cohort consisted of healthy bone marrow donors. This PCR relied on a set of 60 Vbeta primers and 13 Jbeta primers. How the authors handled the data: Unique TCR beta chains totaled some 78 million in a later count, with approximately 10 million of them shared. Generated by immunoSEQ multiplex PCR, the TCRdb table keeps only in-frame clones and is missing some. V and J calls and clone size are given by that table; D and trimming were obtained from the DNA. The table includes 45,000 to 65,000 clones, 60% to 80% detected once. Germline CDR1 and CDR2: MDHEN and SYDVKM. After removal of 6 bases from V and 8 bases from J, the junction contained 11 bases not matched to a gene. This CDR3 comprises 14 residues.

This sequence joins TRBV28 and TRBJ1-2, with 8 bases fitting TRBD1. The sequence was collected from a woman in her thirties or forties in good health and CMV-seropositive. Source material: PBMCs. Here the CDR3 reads CASRRPQGARGYTF. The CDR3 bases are TGTGCCAGCAGGCGCCCCCAGGGGGCACGGGGCTACACCTTC.